These 21 T cell receptor beta chains were all obtained from the same sample, sequenced in a study of T cells in Graves' hyperthyroidism and ophthalmopathy. Amplification of TCR beta CDR3 regions used RNA as the template. The HTBI set primed first-round TCR CDR3 RT-PCR. TCRdb independently ran MiXCR on the multiplex PCR reads; one entry per CDR3 protein. The table lists about 520,000 distinct CDR3 sequences, approximately 25% of them singletons. Sample: blood. These receptors were taken from a woman in her twenties or thirties with Graves' ophthalmopathy.

This chain links TRBV15 with TRBJ2-5, with 10 positions matching TRBD2. This CDR3 has 14 residues. The germline CDR1 and CDR2 sequences are LNHNV and YYDKDF (reference sequence). Trimming removed 4 bases from V and 2 bases from J; junction bases left unmatched: 1. The CDR3 bases are TGTGCCACCAGCATAGCGGGGGGTCAAGAGACCCAGTACTTC. It yields the protein CATSIAGGQETQYF.

This clonotype was recorded many times. The rearrangement links TRBV12-3 or TRBV12-4 to TRBJ2-7, with D perhaps TRBD1 (6 bases). There are 12 residues in the CDR3. V lost 6 bases, J lost 6 bases, and 12 bases lay in between. The DNA of the CDR3 is TGTGCCAGCAGCCCAACAGGGCGCGAGCAGTACTTC. Translation gives CASSPTGREQYF.

This clonotype was detected many times. The chain uses TRBV10-2 and TRBJ1-1; no definite D call. Trimming left V 7 bases short and J 1 base short, with 10 bases between. The CDR3 runs 13 residues. Germline-derived CDR1 and CDR2 are WSHSY and SAAADI. CDR3 DNA sequence: TGCGCCAGCACCGTGAAGGAGAACACTGAAGCTTTCTTT. Protein product: CASTVKENTEAFF.

This clonotype has a count of ten or more. The chain links TRBV19 to TRBJ2-2, with a tentative D call TRBD2 (6 bases). Germline lookup yields CDR1 LNHDA and CDR2 SQIVND (reference sequence). V lost 9 bases and J lost 8, with 22 bases in between. The CDR3 has 15 amino acids. The CDR3 loop reads CASSRGTLLEGELFF. In nucleotides, the CDR3 is TGTGCCAGCAGCCGGGGGACTCTCTTGGAAGGGGAGCTGTTTTTT.

This clonotype was recorded at least ten times. V gene TRBV28 combines with J gene TRBJ1-5; TRBD1 might be the D (5 bases). V lost 8 bases, J lost 7 bases, and 15 bases lay in between. The CDR3 contains 13 residues. CDR1 is MDHEN and CDR2 is SYDVKM in the germline V gene. CDR3 sequence (DNA): TGTGCCAGCCGCCAGGGAGTTGAGCAGCCCCAGCATTTT. It is translated as CASRQGVEQPQHF.

This clonotype was picked up a small number of times. The chain joins TRBV7-8 to TRBJ1-6, with D possibly TRBD1 on 5 matching bases. Germline V gene lookup returns CDR1 SGHVS and CDR2 FQNEAQ. V was cut by 5 bases and J by 13 bases, with 18 bases left in between. The CDR3 spans 14 residues. Here the CDR3 reads CASSPGAHSSPLHF. As DNA, the CDR3 is TGTGCCAGCAGCCCCGGGGCCCACAGCTCGCCCCTCCACTTT.

This clonotype was recorded many times. The gene calls are TRBV20-1 and TRBJ2-7; no reliable D call. CDR1 and CDR2 from the germline V gene are DFQATT and SNEGSKA (reference sequence). V dropped 3 bases and J dropped 0 bases, with 18 bases sitting between them. CDR3 size: 16 residues. The CDR3 reads CSARGRSPRSSYEQYF. CDR3 nucleotides: TGCAGTGCTAGGGGCAGGTCCCCCCGTAGCTCCTACGAGCAGTACTTC.

In nucleotides, the CDR3 is TGTGCCAGCAGCTTAGTGGGTTGGGGGGACAGGGACACTGAAGCTTTCTTT. The encoded protein is CASSLVGWGDRDTEAFF. The V and J genes are TRBV11-2 and TRBJ1-1; 9 bases map to TRBD1. The CDR3 spans 17 residues. The V gene end was trimmed by 1 base and the J gene end by 3 bases; junction bases not matched to a gene: 9. Germline-derived CDR1 and CDR2 are SGHAT and FQNNGV.

Turning to this clonotype: A read error may be the cause here, since a much bigger clone is one base away. This sequence joins TRBV6-1 and TRBJ2-2, with TRBD2 matching over 7 bases. Per the germline V gene, CDR1 is MNHNS and CDR2 is SASEGT. The CDR3 is 14 residues long. The DNA of the CDR3 is TGTGCCAGCAGTGAAGGGGGGGGTACCGGGGAGCTGGTTTTT. Amino acids: CASSEGGGTGELVF.

There are many counts of this clonotype. This chain connects TRBV20-1 to TRBJ2-5, with 12 bases matching TRBD2. Looked up from germline, CDR1 is DFQATT and CDR2 is SNEGSKA (reference sequence). The CDR3 is 18 residues long. Germline trimming cut 0 bases from V and 1 base from J; bases unmatched to any gene: 9. CDR3 coding DNA: TGCAGTGCTAGAGATCTGCGACTAGCGGGGGCCCTCCAAGAGACCCAGTACTTC. Its protein product is CSARDLRLAGALQETQYF.

This clonotype was counted a few times. This chain connects TRBV6-5 to TRBJ2-3; 10 bases line up with TRBD2. The CDR3 has 21 amino acids. The V segment lost 5 bases and the J segment 0 bases; nucleotides outside the gene matches: 20. CDR1 is MNHEY and CDR2 is SVGAGI in the germline V gene. The CDR3 coding sequence is TGTGCCAGCAGTCCCGGTCTCGGTCTAGCGGGGGCCGAAACTAGCACAGATACGCAGTATTTT. This gives the protein CASSPGLGLAGAETSTDTQYF.

This clonotype was observed a few times. The CDR3 loop reads CASSESGSMNTEAFF. The CDR3 nucleotides are TGTGCCAGCAGTGAATCAGGCAGTATGAACACTGAAGCTTTCTTT. The chain employs TRBV25-1 and TRBJ1-1; unclear D gene. There are 15 residues in the CDR3. V lost 1 base and J lost 0, with 9 bases in between. The germline V gene encodes CDR1 MGHDK and CDR2 SYGVNS.

The V and J genes are TRBV15 and TRBJ1-1; D call uncertain. The CDR3 extends over 13 amino acids. Germline V gene data show CDR1 as LNHNV and CDR2 as YYDKDF (reference sequence). V shed 1 base and J shed 6 bases, with 9 bases lying between them. The CDR3 nucleotides are TGTGCCACCAGCAGAGTTGGCGTATCTGAAGCTTTCTTT. Amino acid sequence: CATSRVGVSEAFF.

In this sample, this clonotype turned up many times. CDR3 residues: CASSPGTLHTEAFF. CDR3 sequence (DNA): TGTGCCAGCAGTCCCGGGACATTGCACACTGAAGCTTTCTTT. The chain combines TRBV6-2 or TRBV6-3 with TRBJ1-1; D may be TRBD1 (6 bases). The CDR3 has 14 residues. The germline CDR1 and CDR2 sequences are MNHEY and SVGEGT. V was shortened by 5 bases and J by 3 bases, with 13 bases between the two germline ends.

This clonotype showed up many times. The chain couples TRBV29-1 to TRBJ2-5, with D possibly being TRBD1 (5 bases). The V gene lost 4 bases and the J gene lost 2 bases, with 14 bases spanning the gap. The CDR3 extends over 14 amino acids. The V gene's germline CDR1 is SQVTM and CDR2 ANQGSEA. The CDR3 sequence: CSVVGRVRQETQYF. Here the CDR3 DNA reads TGCAGCGTTGTGGGCAGGGTTAGACAAGAGACCCAGTACTTC.

This clonotype was seen just once. The chain employs TRBV11-2 and TRBJ2-7; 12 bases are a match to TRBD1. Germline loops: CDR1 SGHAT, CDR2 FQNNGV. CDR3 length: 17 amino acids. Unmatched junction bases numbered 12, after V lost 5 bases and J lost 4 bases. CDR3 sequence reads: CASSLHRDRGRVYEQYF. The CDR3 DNA sequence: TGTGCCAGCAGCCTGCACCGGGACAGGGGGCGGGTTTACGAGCAGTACTTC. The whole variable domain, remainder taken from reference TRBV11-2 and TRBJ2-7, is EAGVAQSPRYKIIEKRQSVAFWCNPISGHATLYWYQQILGQGPKLLIQFQNNGVVDDSQLPKDRFSAERLKGVDSTLKIQPAKLEDSAVYLCASSLHRDRGRVYEQYFGPGTRLTVT.

This clonotype showed up many times. This rearrangement joins TRBV10-2 to TRBJ2-7, with D tentatively TRBD1 or TRBD2 (5 bases each). Trimming took off 7 bases at V and 7 bases at J, with 17 bases between the two ends. The CDR3 has 13 amino acids. Germline V lookup: CDR1 WSHSY, CDR2 SAAADI. The CDR3 region has the DNA TGCGCCAGCACCCAAGGGACGTCTGGGGAGCAGTACTTC. This sequence encodes CASTQGTSGEQYF.

J is TRBJ2-2 and V is TRBV10-3; D remains unclear. V lost 2 bases and J lost 5, with 6 bases in between. CDR1 and CDR2 from the germline V gene are ENHRY and SYGVKD. The CDR3 loop spans 13 amino acids. In DNA, the CDR3 is TGTGCCATCAGTGAGGAAAGAACCGGGGAGCTGTTTTTT. Its protein is CAISEERTGELFF.

The chain recombines TRBV28 with TRBJ2-7; possibly TRBD2 for D (5 bases). Looked up from germline, CDR1 is MDHEN and CDR2 is SYDVKM. The CDR3 covers 11 residues. Trimming stripped 8 bases from V and 9 bases from J, with 14 bases between. This CDR3 is CASPERRLQYF. The CDR3 DNA follows: TGTGCCAGCCCCGAGCGGAGACTGCAGTACTTC.

This clonotype was found many times. V and J are TRBV18 and TRBJ1-1; D not certain. CDR3 length: 13 residues. Germline values: CDR1 KGHSH, CDR2 LQKENI. Deletions cut 3 bases from V and 6 bases from J, with 11 bases between. The CDR3 here is CASSPGNRAEAFF. As DNA, the CDR3 is TGTGCCAGCTCACCTGGGAATAGGGCTGAAGCTTTCTTT.

This clonotype was counted many times. The chain is built from TRBV7-8 and TRBJ2-7, with D perhaps being TRBD1 or TRBD2 (5 bases each). Trimming removed 5 bases from V and 0 bases from J, with 20 bases in between. Per the germline V gene, CDR1 is SGHVS and CDR2 is FQNEAQ. The CDR3 is 17 amino acids. CDR3 amino acids: CASSLRSIDSGSYEQYF. The DNA for the CDR3 is TGTGCCAGCAGCCTTCGTTCCATTGACAGCGGCTCCTACGAGCAGTACTTC.